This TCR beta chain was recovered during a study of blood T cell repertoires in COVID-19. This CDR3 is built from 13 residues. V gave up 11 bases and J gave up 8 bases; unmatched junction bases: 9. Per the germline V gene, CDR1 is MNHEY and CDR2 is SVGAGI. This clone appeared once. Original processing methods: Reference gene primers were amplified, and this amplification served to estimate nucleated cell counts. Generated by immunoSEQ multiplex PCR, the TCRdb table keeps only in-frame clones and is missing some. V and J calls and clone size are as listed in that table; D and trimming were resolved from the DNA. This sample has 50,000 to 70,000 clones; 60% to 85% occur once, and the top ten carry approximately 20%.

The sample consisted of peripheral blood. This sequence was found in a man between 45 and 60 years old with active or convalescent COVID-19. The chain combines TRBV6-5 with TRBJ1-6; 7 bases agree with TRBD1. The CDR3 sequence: CAASGTEYSPLHF. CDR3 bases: TGTGCCGCCTCCGGGACAGAATATTCACCCCTCCACTTT.